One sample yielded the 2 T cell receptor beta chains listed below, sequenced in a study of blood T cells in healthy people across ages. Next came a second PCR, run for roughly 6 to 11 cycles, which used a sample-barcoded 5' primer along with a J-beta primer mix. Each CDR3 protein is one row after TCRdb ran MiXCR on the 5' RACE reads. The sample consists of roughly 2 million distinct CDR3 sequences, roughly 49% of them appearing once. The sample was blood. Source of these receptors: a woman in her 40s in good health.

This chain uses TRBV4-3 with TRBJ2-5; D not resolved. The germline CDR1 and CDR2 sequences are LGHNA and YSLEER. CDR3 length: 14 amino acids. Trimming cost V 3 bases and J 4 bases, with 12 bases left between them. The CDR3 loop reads CASSHSVWGETQYF. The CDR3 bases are TGCGCCAGCAGCCATTCCGTATGGGGAGAGACCCAGTACTTC.

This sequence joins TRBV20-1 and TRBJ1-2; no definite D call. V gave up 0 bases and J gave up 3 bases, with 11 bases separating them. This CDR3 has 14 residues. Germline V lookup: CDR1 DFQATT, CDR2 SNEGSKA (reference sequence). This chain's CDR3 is CSARDYGRHYGYTF. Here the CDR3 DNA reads TGCAGTGCTAGAGATTACGGCAGACACTATGGCTACACCTTC.